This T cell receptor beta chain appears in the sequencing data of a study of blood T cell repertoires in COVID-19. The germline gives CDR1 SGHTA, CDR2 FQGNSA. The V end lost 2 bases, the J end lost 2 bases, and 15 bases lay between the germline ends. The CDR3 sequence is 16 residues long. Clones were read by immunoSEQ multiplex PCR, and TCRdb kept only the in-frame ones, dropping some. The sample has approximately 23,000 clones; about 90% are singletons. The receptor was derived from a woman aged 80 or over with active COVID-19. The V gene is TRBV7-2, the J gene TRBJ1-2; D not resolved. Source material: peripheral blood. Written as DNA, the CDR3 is TGTGCCAGCAGCTTAAGCCTAACAGTTGTCAACTATGGCTACACCTTC. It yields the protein CASSLSLTVVNYGYTF.